The following is a T cell receptor (beta chain) sequence with its context. Its target is not known. These data come from a study of T cell repertoires in cytomegalovirus infection. The wider study: CMV epitopes, recently identified HLA-C-restricted and well-studied HLA-B-restricted, were used. Both a matching HLA type and CMV infection were indicated by public TCR beta signatures.

Using its own MiXCR run on the reads, TCRdb lists one record per CDR3 protein. The sample has 150,000 or so distinct CDR3 sequences, approximately 30% seen once; the top ten hold around half. Points from the study as a whole: Cumulative frequency of public TCR beta families picked out carriers of CMV plus the relevant HLA.

The sample in question was CD8+ T cells from cultured PBMCs, obtained from culture after CMV antigen stimulation. The receptor was isolated from a human donor in good health (CMV status not recorded). Some clones in this sample may be carry-over from other donors' samples.

CDR3 sequence reads: CSVDGQTLDWNQETQYF. The DNA for the CDR3 is TGCAGCGTTGACGGACAGACCCTGGATTGGAACCAAGAGACCCAGTACTTC. The chain combines TRBV29-1 with TRBJ2-5; maybe TRBD1 (6 bases). CDR1 and CDR2 from the germline V gene are SQVTM and ANQGSEA. The V gene lost 3 bases and the J gene lost 0 bases, with 20 bases spanning the gap. This CDR3 comprises 17 residues.